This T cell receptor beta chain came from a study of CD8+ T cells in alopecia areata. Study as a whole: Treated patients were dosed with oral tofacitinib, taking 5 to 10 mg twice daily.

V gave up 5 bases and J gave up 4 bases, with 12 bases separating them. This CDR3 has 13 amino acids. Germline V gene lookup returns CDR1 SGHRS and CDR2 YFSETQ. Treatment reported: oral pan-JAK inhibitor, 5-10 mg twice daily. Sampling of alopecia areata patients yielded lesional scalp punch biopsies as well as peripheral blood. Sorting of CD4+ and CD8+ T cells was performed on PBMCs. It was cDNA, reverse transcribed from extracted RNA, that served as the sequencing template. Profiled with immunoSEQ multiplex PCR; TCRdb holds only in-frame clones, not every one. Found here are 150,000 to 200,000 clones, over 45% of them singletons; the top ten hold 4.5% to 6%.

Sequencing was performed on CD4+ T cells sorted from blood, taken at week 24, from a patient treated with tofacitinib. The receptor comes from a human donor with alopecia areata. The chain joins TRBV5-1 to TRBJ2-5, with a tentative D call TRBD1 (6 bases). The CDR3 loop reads CASSDGRGETQYF. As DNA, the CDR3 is TGCGCCAGCAGTGACGGCAGGGGAGAGACCCAGTACTTC.